The entry below describes one TCR beta chain. This receptor's antigen is unknown. Per-nucleotide qualities are absent, and no much larger clonotype sits a single base away. The sample belongs to a study of tumor T cells in aggressive B-cell lymphoma listed by TCRdb under 2017. Its CDR3 holds 14 amino acids, cysteine through phenylalanine. Kept here is only the CDR3 DNA, which spans 42 bases and is read in frame from base 1. Per the germline V gene, SGDLS is the CDR1 and YYNGEE is the CDR2. Relative to germline, V is missing 0 bases and J is missing 6 bases, with 5 bases of the junction outside any gene match. The library relied on the immunoSEQ multiplex PCR assay. Held by TCRdb, this immuneACCESS table contains in-frame sequences only and omits some clones. Under half of the omission traces to an unresolved V gene where checked; the cause of the rest is unknown. The sample yields about 5,600 clones; about 70% were counted once. 6.5% to 8% of the sample comes from the top ten.

What was sequenced was tumor tissue. The clonotype was recovered from an adult with diffuse large B cell lymphoma. Recombination connected TRBV9 to TRBJ1-1, with 7 bases aligning to TRBD1. DNA sequence: TGTGCCAGCAGCGTAGGGCAGGGGGAGTCTGAAGCTTTCTTT. Its translation reads: CASSVGQGESEAFF.